The entry below describes one TCR beta chain. The target of this receptor is not known. No base quality values were provided; no much bigger clone lies one nucleotide off. The sample comes from a study of T-cell memory formation after mild COVID-19 (dated by TCRdb to the early 2020s). A note on the overall study: TCR sequence clusters from the two donors were found to be largely donor specific. Longitudinal TCRalpha and TCRbeta repertoire sequencing tracked T-cell clones expanding and contracting after mild COVID-19 in two donors. The cohort was made up of two young adult volunteers, one female and one male, who were previously healthy. Overall study outcomes, separate from this receptor: The study included only a couple of mild cases, and larger cohorts that include severe cases with pre-infection samples were judged to be necessary. The second-wave clones that peaked on day 37 were not confirmed to be SARS-CoV-2 specific. The detection of some responding clones in pre-infection memory suggests that pre-existing cross-reactive memory T cells joined the SARS-CoV-2 response. Clones contracting from day 15 to 85 had balanced CD4/CD8 phenotypes, while a second wave expanding from day 15 to 37 was biased towards CD4+. Contracting CD4+ clones were located mainly in the CM and EM memory subsets, whereas CD8+ clones were found to be enriched in EMRA.

Ficoll-Paque density gradient centrifugation was used to isolate PBMCs. Instrument on record: Illumina NovaSeq 6000. TCRalpha and TCRbeta cDNA libraries were built by 5'RACE with constant-segment primers, adding sample barcodes and unique molecular identifiers. Trizol reagent was used to extract RNA from every sample. Libraries were amplified in two PCR steps, with a second sample barcode and Illumina TruSeq adapters added in the second step. Sequencing of the libraries was done on an Illumina NovaSeq, producing 2 x 150 bp paired-end reads. On the authors' methods: Demultiplexing of reads and collapsing into UMI-guided consensus sequences were performed with migec v1.2.7. Using mixcr v2.1.11, UMI consensuses were aligned to TRA and TRB V and J templates and then assembled into clonotypes. Clonotypes were classified as expanded or contracted when called significant by both edgeR and NoisET, with noise models trained on biological replicates. edgeR calls used a false discovery rate-adjusted p below 0.01 and a log2 fold-change threshold of 1. As an exploratory analysis of dynamics, max-normalized trajectories of the 1000 most abundant clonotypes were examined by PCA with hierarchical clustering. Separately sequenced CD4+ and CD8+ repertoires were used to assign a CD4 or CD8 phenotype to each responding clone. The raw public data were reprocessed by TCRdb itself: fastp quality trimming at Q25, MiXCR clonotype calling, in-frame beta chains only. A single entry per CDR3 protein holds the most common genes and DNA from its merged rows. The V and J calls here are based on TCRdb, not the publication. The sample table shows about 250,000 distinct CDR3 sequences, and under 20% are seen once. The ten largest clones capture 20% to 25% of the sample.

The TCR sequence derives from a man younger than 35 who had mild COVID-19 (a few samples of this study predate the infection). The sample titles of this study are shuffled in the database, so cell type and time point are left out; the donor was told from shared clones. Material for sequencing was PBMCs or a T cell subset sorted from them (not recorded which).

The sequence in DNA is TGCAGCGTTGAAGGGGGGATGGGGGCCGGGGAGCTGTTTTTT. It encodes CSVEGGMGAGELFF. The V gene is TRBV29-1 and the J gene is TRBJ2-2; the D call is possibly TRBD1 or TRBD2, each sharing 5 bases. From its cysteine to its phenylalanine, the CDR3 spans 14 amino acids. Only the CDR3 DNA stays, 42 bases, in frame from base 1. Looking up the germline V gene yields CDR1 SQVTM and CDR2 ANQGSEA. The junction carries 12 bases between V and J, which are trimmed by 1 base and 6 bases respectively.